The next 28 T cell receptor beta chains were all read from a single sample in a study of blood T cell repertoires in COVID-19. Sequencing was performed with immunoSEQ multiplex PCR; in TCRdb, only in-frame clones are kept and a portion is missing. This sample has approximately 300,000 clones; 70% to 90% occur once, and the top ten carry roughly 4%. Sequenced input: PBMCs or T cells enriched from blood (not recorded which). Receptor source: a woman aged 25 to 39 who had recovered from COVID-19.

In this sample, this clone turned up a few times. The rearrangement uses TRBV19 and TRBJ1-1; 7 bases agree with TRBD1. This CDR3 is 14 amino acids long. Germline assignment: CDR1 LNHDA and CDR2 SQIVND (reference sequence). V was pared by 6 bases and J by 4 bases, with 8 bases of the junction left unmatched. CDR3 in DNA: TGTGCCAGTAGAGACTGGACAGGTTCCACTGAAGCTTTCTTT. Its translation: CASRDWTGSTEAFF.

This clone has a handful of counts. The chain carries TRBV27 and TRBJ1-6; 7 nucleotides align to TRBD1. CDR3 length equals 15 residues. After removal of 0 bases from V and 10 bases from J, the junction contained 6 bases not matched to a gene. Germline assignment: CDR1 MNHEY and CDR2 SMNVEV (reference sequence). CDR3: CASSLSETGPSPLHF. The CDR3 DNA reads as TGTGCCAGCAGTTTATCGGAGACAGGGCCATCACCCCTCCACTTT.

This rearrangement joins TRBV7-2 to TRBJ2-1; weak D call: TRBD2 (6 bases). CDR3 length: 14 residues. The V gene's germline CDR1 is SGHTA and CDR2 FQGNSA. Trimming removed 7 bases at V and 10 bases at J, with 20 bases between. As DNA, the CDR3 is TGTGCCAGCACCGTGGGAAATCTACGGGGGGAGCAGTTCTTC. Amino acids: CASTVGNLRGEQFF.

The J gene is TRBJ1-4, the V gene TRBV28; TRBD1 might be the D (5 bases). Germline CDR1 reads MDHEN; CDR2 reads SYDVKM. Trimming removed 8 bases from V and 8 bases from J, with 21 bases in between. This CDR3 is built from 15 residues. The CDR3 bases are TGTGCCAGCGGAACCCAACAGGTATTAGAGGAAAAACTGTTTTTT. This encodes CASGTQQVLEEKLFF.

This clone turned up a few times. This chain connects TRBV7-9 to TRBJ1-1; 7 positions agree with TRBD1. The V gene's germline CDR1 is SEHNR and CDR2 FQNEAQ (reference sequence). The CDR3 totals 13 residues. The trim removed 6 bases at V and 8 bases at J, leaving 9 bases unmatched. CDR3 sequence: CASSPGQYEEAFF. CDR3 in DNA: TGTGCCAGCAGTCCGGGACAGTATGAAGAAGCTTTCTTT.

The gene calls are TRBV28 and TRBJ1-1, with a weak D call TRBD1 (6 bases). CDR3 length equals 16 residues. Germline loops: CDR1 MDHEN, CDR2 SYDVKM. Trimming shortened V by 4 bases and J by 4 bases, and 19 bases separated the two germline ends. CDR3 nucleotides: TGTGCCAGCAGTTCGCCCCGGCGGGGAGGGGGCACTGAAGCTTTCTTT. Encoded protein: CASSSPRRGGGTEAFF. The full variable domain, with the rest looked up from reference TRBV28 and TRBJ1-1, is DVKVTQSSRYLVKRTGEKVFLECVQDMDHENMFWYRQDPGLGLRLIYFSYDVKMKEKGDIPEGYSVSREKKERFSLILESASTNQTSMYLCASSSPRRGGGTEAFFGQGTRLTVV.

The CDR3 region has the DNA TGTGCCAGCTCACGTTATGAAAAGACAATCAATCAGCCCCAGCATTTT. The encoded protein is CASSRYEKTINQPQHF. The rearrangement uses TRBV18 and TRBJ1-5; D gene uncertain. Germline CDR1 KGHSH, CDR2 LQKENI. This CDR3 is 16 amino acids long. With 4 bases removed from V and 3 bases from J, the gap between germline ends came to 16 bases. The full variable domain, its missing parts supplied by reference TRBV18 and TRBJ1-5, is NAGVMQNPRHLVRRRGQEARLRCSPMKGHSHVYWYRQLPEEGLKFMVYLQKENIIDESGMPKERFSAEFPKEGPSILRIQQVVRGDSAAYFCASSRYEKTINQPQHFGDGTRLSIL.

This clone showed up just a few times. This sequence joins TRBV10-3 and TRBJ1-2; D is perhaps TRBD1 (5 bases). The CDR3 contains 13 residues. Germline loops: CDR1 ENHRY, CDR2 SYGVKD. V was pared by 6 bases and J by 3 bases, with 11 bases between. The CDR3 loop is CAIREQGDYGYTF. CDR3 bases: TGTGCCATCAGAGAGCAGGGTGACTATGGCTACACCTTC.

The rearrangement uses TRBV30 and TRBJ1-5; TRBD1 matches 7 bases. Germline values: CDR1 GTSNPN, CDR2 SVGIG (reference sequence). The CDR3 totals 14 residues. The ends lost 5 bases at V and 7 bases at J; junction bases unmatched: 11. The CDR3 is CAWSLTGVEQPQHF. Here the CDR3 DNA reads TGTGCCTGGTCGTTAACAGGGGTAGAGCAGCCCCAGCATTTT.

The CDR3 sequence: CASSLPGRAETQYF. In nucleotides, the CDR3 is TGTGCCAGCAGTTTACCGGGAAGGGCAGAGACCCAGTACTTC. The gene calls are TRBV28 and TRBJ2-5; D perhaps matches TRBD2 (5 bases). V lost 2 bases and J lost 4, with 11 bases in between. The CDR3 has 14 residues. CDR1 and CDR2 from the germline V gene are MDHEN and SYDVKM. Together with reference TRBV28 and TRBJ2-5, the CDR3 gives the full variable domain: DVKVTQSSRYLVKRTGEKVFLECVQDMDHENMFWYRQDPGLGLRLIYFSYDVKMKEKGDIPEGYSVSREKKERFSLILESASTNQTSMYLCASSLPGRAETQYFGPGTRLLVL.

The V call is TRBV5-1, the J call TRBJ2-5; no reliable D call. Trimming cost V 2 bases and J 6 bases, with 11 bases left between them. In germline, CDR1 is SGHRS, CDR2 YFSETQ. This CDR3 contains 13 residues. The chain's CDR3 is CASSLQLEKTQYF. CDR3 in DNA: TGCGCCAGCAGCTTACAGCTTGAGAAGACCCAGTACTTC.

The chain couples TRBV20-1 to TRBJ2-2; a weak D match, TRBD1 (5 bases). Germline values: CDR1 DFQATT, CDR2 SNEGSKA (reference sequence). Trimming stripped 3 bases from V and 0 bases from J, with 14 bases between. The CDR3 extends over 16 amino acids. The CDR3 loop reads CSASLGALTNTGELFF. As DNA, the CDR3 is TGCAGTGCTAGTCTTGGGGCACTGACGAACACCGGGGAGCTGTTTTTT.

The chain combines TRBV24-1 with TRBJ1-1, with 7 bases lining up with TRBD1. Losses at the gene ends were 4 bases for V and 2 bases for J; bases not matched to a gene: 9. The CDR3 has 16 amino acids. Germline V gene lookup returns CDR1 KGHDR and CDR2 SFDVKD. The CDR3 DNA follows: TGTGCCACCAGTGAGGGACCCGGGACAGAAAACACTGAAGCTTTCTTT. Translating it yields CATSEGPGTENTEAFF.

The CDR3 is CASSSTAGGGGTEAFF. In nucleotides, the CDR3 is TGTGCCAGCAGCTCCACAGCCGGAGGGGGCGGCACTGAAGCTTTCTTT. The chain carries TRBV7-9 and TRBJ1-1; 7 bases match TRBD1. The CDR3 totals 16 residues. Germline V gene sequence: CDR1 SEHNR, CDR2 FQNEAQ (reference sequence). Trimming cost V 4 bases and J 4 bases; bases outside gene matches: 12. The full variable domain, rest sourced from reference TRBV7-9 and TRBJ1-1, is DTGVSQNPRHKITKRGQNVTFRCDPISEHNRLYWYRQTLGQGPEFLTYFQNEAQLEKSRLLSDRFSAERPKGSFSTLEIQRTEQGDSAMYLCASSSTAGGGGTEAFFGQGTRLTVV.

This clone was recorded only once. The J gene is TRBJ1-6, the V gene TRBV6-5; 7 nucleotides agree with TRBD1. The V gene end was trimmed by 5 bases and the J gene end by 6 bases; junction bases not matched to a gene: 7. Germline CDR1 MNHEY, CDR2 SVGAGI. The CDR3 totals 15 residues. Here the CDR3 DNA reads TGTGCCAGCAGTCCACGACAGGGCGGTAATTCACCCCTCCACTTT. It specifies CASSPRQGGNSPLHF.

This clone was observed a few times. The gene calls are TRBV5-8 and TRBJ1-1; D is unclear. Germline lookup yields CDR1 SGHTS and CDR2 YDEGEE. Trimming took off 0 bases at V and 1 base at J, with 10 bases between the two ends. The CDR3 sequence is 15 residues long. The CDR3 protein is CASSLVEHRNTEAFF. CDR3 DNA: TGTGCCAGCAGCTTGGTTGAACACCGGAACACTGAAGCTTTCTTT. Drawing the rest from reference TRBV5-8 and TRBJ1-1, the complete variable domain is EAGVTQSPTHLIKTRGQQATLRCSPISGHTSVYWYQQALGLGLQFLLWYDEGEERNRGNFPPRFSGRQFPNYSSELNVNALELEDSALYLCASSLVEHRNTEAFFGQGTRLTVV.

The sample holds a few counts of this clone. The genes are TRBV18 and TRBJ1-3, with D possibly being TRBD1 (6 bases). CDR1 KGHSH and CDR2 LQKENI come from the germline V gene. The CDR3 totals 16 residues. Trimming took off 6 bases at V and 0 bases at J, with 15 bases between the two ends. This chain's CDR3 is CASSLPTGHSGNTIYF. CDR3 in DNA: TGTGCCAGCTCCCTACCGACAGGACACTCTGGAAACACCATATATTTT.

The chain couples TRBV6-6 to TRBJ2-1; 10 nucleotides line up with TRBD2. This CDR3 has 12 amino acids. CDR1 is MNHNY and CDR2 is SVGAGI in the germline V gene (reference sequence). V gave up 8 bases and J gave up 9 bases; unmatched junction bases: 4. The CDR3 sequence is CASVAGGSEQFF. The DNA for the CDR3 is TGTGCCAGCGTAGCGGGAGGAAGTGAGCAGTTCTTC.

The rearrangement joins TRBV28 to TRBJ2-7; no definite D call. The CDR3 consists of 12 residues. V lost 7 bases and J lost 0, with 7 bases in between. Germline assignment: CDR1 MDHEN and CDR2 SYDVKM. CDR3 sequence reads: CASTVGSYEQYF. The CDR3 DNA follows: TGTGCCAGCACCGTCGGCTCCTACGAGCAGTACTTC.

This rearrangement joins TRBV9 to TRBJ2-1, with 8 bases lining up with TRBD1. Germline CDR1 reads SGDLS; CDR2 reads YYNGEE. The length of the CDR3 is 15 residues. With V trimmed by 0 bases and J by 4 bases, 3 bases remained unmatched. The CDR3, as DNA: TGTGCCAGCAGCGTAGTAGGGACAGGATACAATGAGCAGTTCTTC. It translates to CASSVVGTGYNEQFF.

The chain links TRBV6-2 or TRBV6-3 to TRBJ2-4, with 9 bases lining up with TRBD2. The junction had 8 bases not matched to a gene; V was cut back by 4 bases and J by 1 base. The V gene's germline CDR1 is MNHEY and CDR2 SVGEGT. This CDR3 comprises 17 residues. The CDR3 here is CASSSWGGGAAKNIQYF. Here the CDR3 DNA reads TGTGCCAGCAGTTCGTGGGGCGGGGGGGCGGCCAAAAACATTCAGTACTTC.

This sequence joins TRBV29-1 and TRBJ1-1; 9 bases line up with TRBD1. This CDR3 has 13 residues. Trimming removed 5 bases from V and 1 base from J; junction bases left unmatched: 2. Germline CDR1 SQVTM, CDR2 ANQGSEA. The CDR3 protein is CSVSGQGNTEAFF. In nucleotides, the CDR3 is TGCAGCGTTTCGGGACAGGGGAACACTGAAGCTTTCTTT.

This chain uses TRBV27 with TRBJ1-6; D is undetermined. CDR3 length: 15 residues. The V end lost 1 base, the J end lost 11 bases, and 15 bases lay between the germline ends. In germline, CDR1 is MNHEY, CDR2 SMNVEV (reference sequence). CDR3 in DNA: TGTGCCAGCAGTTTATTAAGGTCCCTCCGGGCACCCCTCCACTTT. Translation gives CASSLLRSLRAPLHF.

The J gene is TRBJ2-5, the V gene TRBV14; 7 positions match TRBD1. V lost 4 bases to trimming and J lost 0 bases; unmatched junction nucleotides: 5. The CDR3 loop spans 15 amino acids. Germline V gene lookup returns CDR1 SGHDN and CDR2 FVKESK. CDR3 residues: CASSPGQWHQETQYF. The CDR3 region has the DNA TGTGCCAGCAGCCCGGGACAGTGGCACCAAGAGACCCAGTACTTC.

This clone occurred a few times. The chain joins TRBV5-1 to TRBJ2-5, with D maybe TRBD2 (5 bases). CDR1 and CDR2 (germline): SGHRS, YFSETQ. The CDR3 is made up of 15 amino acids. V was trimmed by 7 bases and J by 2 bases, leaving 18 bases between them. CDR3 protein: CASSSGRVNQETQYF. The CDR3 coding sequence is TGCGCCAGCTCATCCGGGCGGGTTAATCAAGAGACCCAGTACTTC.

This chain uses TRBV28 with TRBJ2-1, with D possibly matching TRBD2 (7 bases). V was clipped by 2 bases and J by 5 bases, with 10 bases between them. Germline V gene lookup returns CDR1 MDHEN and CDR2 SYDVKM. The CDR3 consists of 14 residues. Written as DNA, the CDR3 is TGTGCCAGCAGTTTAGGAGGGGGGGACAATGAGCAGTTCTTC. Protein product: CASSLGGGDNEQFF.

The chain links TRBV12-3 or TRBV12-4 to TRBJ1-2; the match to TRBD1 covers 9 bases. V was clipped by 5 bases and J by 7 bases; unmatched bases: 5. This CDR3 is 13 amino acids long. DNA of the CDR3: TGTGCCAGCAGTCGGGACAGGGTGGCTGGCTACACCTTC. Its protein product is CASSRDRVAGYTF.

The J gene is TRBJ2-1, the V gene TRBV5-6; the match to TRBD2 covers 8 bases. After removal of 2 bases from V and 3 bases from J, the junction contained 4 bases not matched to a gene. The germline V gene has CDR1 SGHDT and CDR2 YYEEEE. This CDR3 comprises 15 residues. CDR3 region: CASSFSGAFYNEQFF. The CDR3 bases are TGTGCCAGCAGCTTTAGCGGGGCATTCTACAATGAGCAGTTCTTC. Full variable domain (remainder filled in from reference TRBV5-6 and TRBJ2-1): DAGVTQSPTHLIKTRGQQVTLRCSPKSGHDTVSWYQQALGQGPQFIFQYYEEEERQRGNFPDRFSGHQFPNYSSELNVNALLLGDSALYLCASSFSGAFYNEQFFGPGTRLTVL.